The present T cell receptor (beta chain) was sequenced within a study of OX40 agonist ivuxolimab in advanced cancers. Study-level information: At doses from 0.01 to 10 mg/kg, patients were given intravenous ivuxolimab every 2 weeks. Enrollees could have had prior anti-PD-1, anti-PD-L1 or anti-CTLA-4 therapy, which approximately 38% had received. Study-wide results and caveats: Low normalized clonal expansion also occurred in some nonresponding patients.

As regards this clone: Antigen specificity is unknown.

Measured with immunoSEQ multiplex PCR; TCRdb has only the in-frame clones, and not every one. The repertoire includes about 64,000 clones, approximately 84% of them detected once, and 2.5% to 3.5% sits in the top ten. Germline values: CDR1 MNHEY, CDR2 SMNVEV (reference sequence). The CDR3 extends over 14 amino acids. V was cut by 7 bases and J by 3 bases, with 15 bases left in between. The source is an adult with an advanced solid tumor such as melanoma, head and neck, liver or kidney cancer. The V gene is TRBV27, the J gene TRBJ1-1, with a weak D call TRBD1 (5 bases). The sample in question was CD4+ or CD8+ T cells sorted from blood, obtained in a trial of the OX40 agonist ivuxolimab. Here the CDR3 DNA reads TGTGCCAGCACTCCAGGGTACCGATACACTGAAGCTTTCTTT. Its translation is CASTPGYRYTEAFF.